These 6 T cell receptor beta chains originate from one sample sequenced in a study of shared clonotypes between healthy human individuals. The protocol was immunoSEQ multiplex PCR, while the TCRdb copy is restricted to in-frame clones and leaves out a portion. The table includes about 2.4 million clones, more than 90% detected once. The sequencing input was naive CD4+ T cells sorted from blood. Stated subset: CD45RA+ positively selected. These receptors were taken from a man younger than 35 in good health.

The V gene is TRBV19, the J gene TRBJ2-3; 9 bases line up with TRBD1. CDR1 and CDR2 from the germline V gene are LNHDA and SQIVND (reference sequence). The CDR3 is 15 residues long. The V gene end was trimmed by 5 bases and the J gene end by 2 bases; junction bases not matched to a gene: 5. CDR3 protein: CASSARDRVTDTQYF. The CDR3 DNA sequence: TGTGCCAGTAGTGCCCGGGACAGGGTCACAGATACGCAGTATTTT.

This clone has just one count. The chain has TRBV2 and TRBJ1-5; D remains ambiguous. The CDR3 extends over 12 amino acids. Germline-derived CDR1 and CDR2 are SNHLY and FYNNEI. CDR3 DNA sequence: TGTGGAACTGGTCGGGGCAATCAGCCCCAGCATTTT. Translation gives CGTGRGNQPQHF.

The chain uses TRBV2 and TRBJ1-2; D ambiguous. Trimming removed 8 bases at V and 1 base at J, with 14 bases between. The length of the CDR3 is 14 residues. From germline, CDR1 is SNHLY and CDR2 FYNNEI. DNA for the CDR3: TGTGCCAGCGGTACGGGTCTGCTTAACTATGGCTACACCTTC. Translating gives CASGTGLLNYGYTF.

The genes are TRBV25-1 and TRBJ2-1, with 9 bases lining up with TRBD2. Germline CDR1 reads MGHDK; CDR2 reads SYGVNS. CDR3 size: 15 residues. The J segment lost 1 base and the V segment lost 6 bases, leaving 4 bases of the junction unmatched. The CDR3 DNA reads TGTGCCAGCAGCTTAGCGGGAGTGTCCTACAATGAGCAGTTCTTC. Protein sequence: CASSLAGVSYNEQFF.

This chain's CDR3 is CASSLGTGIYEKLFF. The CDR3 nucleotides are TGCGCCAGCAGCTTGGGGACAGGGATTTATGAAAAACTGTTTTTT. The chain recombines TRBV5-1 with TRBJ1-4, with 8 positions matching TRBD1. Trimming took 0 bases from V and 6 from J; bases not matched to a gene: 4. CDR3 length: 15 residues. CDR1 and CDR2 (germline): SGHRS, YFSETQ.

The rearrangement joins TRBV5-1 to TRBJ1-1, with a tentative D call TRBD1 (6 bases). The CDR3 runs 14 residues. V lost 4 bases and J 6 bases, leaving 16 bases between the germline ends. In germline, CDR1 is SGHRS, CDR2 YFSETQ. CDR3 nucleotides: TGCGCCAGCAGCGGGGCGACAGGAATTTCTGAAGCTTTCTTT. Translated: CASSGATGISEAFF.